What follows describes a single TCR beta chain. Antigen: not known. This record belongs to a study of CXCR3-negative and CXCR3-positive naive CD8 T cells. The naive CD8+ gate required CD45RO-CCR7+CD27+CD95- phenotype. TRB cDNA libraries were made by UMI-labeled 5' RACE. From its re-call of the 5' RACE reads, TCRdb lists each CDR3 protein once, without DNA. The sample's table shows 100,000 to 150,000 distinct CDR3 sequences. Study-wide results and limits: The study found CXCR3 expression partially decreased after cryopreservation and ran most assays on fresh PBMCs. CXCR3-positive naive cells carried more hydrophobic TRB CDR3s than CXCR3-negative ones. Whereas memory cells differed, naive CXCR3-negative and CXCR3-positive cells shared similar TRBV-TRBJ usage.

The sample consisted of naive CXCR3- CD8+ T cells from blood. Subset reported: CD45RO-CCR7+CD27+CD95- naive CD8+ T cells lacking CXCR3 (TNR3-). The source is a human donor in good health. Some clones in this sample may be carry-over from other donors' samples.

CDR3 residues: CASSPGFFQETQYF. V is TRBV5-4 and J is TRBJ2-5; the TCRdb call, TRBD1, lacks DNA for checking. Germline CDR1 reads SGHNT; CDR2 reads YYREEE (reference sequence). This CDR3 contains 14 residues.